This TCR beta chain appears in the sequencing data of a study of T-cell memory formation after mild COVID-19. Overall study: TCR clusters were mostly donor specific. Study-level points and caveats: Prior to infection, memory already included some responding clones, suggesting cross-reactive memory joined. SARS-CoV-2 specificity was not confirmed for second-wave clones peaking on day 37.

Via MiXCR, TCRdb re-called the 5' RACE reads, giving one row per CDR3 protein. The repertoire has about 200,000 distinct CDR3 sequences, approximately 20% of them found once; the top ten carry 2.4%. The CDR3 extends over 18 amino acids. V was pared by 0 bases and J by 0 bases, with 4 bases of the junction left unmatched. The V gene's germline CDR1 is KGHDR and CDR2 SFDVKD. With respect to this clonotype: Its matching antigen is unknown.

This chain links TRBV24-1 with TRBJ2-1, with 10 bases that match TRBD2. The receptor's source is an adult woman who had mild COVID-19 (a few samples of this study predate the infection). Cell type and time point are not known. The source material was PBMCs or a T cell subset sorted from them (not recorded which). The CDR3: CATSDLRSSGSSYNEQFF. CDR3 nucleotides: TGTGCCACCAGTGATTTGCGTTCTAGCGGGAGCTCCTACAATGAGCAGTTCTTC.